This T cell receptor (beta chain) was retrieved from a study of cytomegalovirus exposure and HLA in healthy donors. PCR involved 60 Vbeta and 13 Jbeta primers. Generated by immunoSEQ multiplex PCR, the TCRdb table keeps only in-frame clones and is missing some. The table shows some 120,000 clones, with about 80% occurring only once. The CDR3 sequence is 18 residues long. V trimming: 2 bases; J trimming: 3 bases; junction bases outside the gene matches: 16. CDR1 is SEHNR, CDR2 FQNEAQ, per germline (reference sequence). This clonotype originated in a man aged 35 to 55 in good health and CMV-seronegative. The V call is TRBV7-9, the J call TRBJ2-7; TRBD1 matches 7 bases. Sequenced material: PBMCs. In DNA, the CDR3 is TGTGCCAGCAGCTTATCACAGGGGTTGTCCAAGAGGGGCTACGAGCAGTACTTC. Its protein is CASSLSQGLSKRGYEQYF.